The rows below give T cell receptor beta chains drawn from one sample of a study of blood T cells in healthy people across ages. One entry per CDR3 protein, called by TCRdb with MiXCR from the 5' RACE reads. This table has 750,000 to 1,000,000 distinct CDR3 sequences, just under 30% appearing once. This same sample was also part of a study on T cells of mothers and their children.

Sequences were obtained from blood. These receptors were obtained from a woman aged 40 to 50 in good health. Both conserved end residues are part of each CDR3. Each record gives: CDR3 length, J gene, D gene, V gene, clone size, CDR3 DNA, CDR3 protein. The D gene is left open where the match is weak. Clone sizes are given selectively: once, few, many, or a class where the clone is expanded.

18 | TRBJ2-7 | TRBD1 | TRBV7-2 | many | TGTGCCAGCAGCTTAGTGGAGCGGACAGGCGCTGACTCCTACGAGCAGTACTTC | CASSLVERTGADSYEQYF
13 | TRBJ2-3 | - | TRBV7-9 | - | TGTGCCAGCAGCTTAGACAGTCCCGGTACGCAGTATTTT | CASSLDSPGTQYF
15 | TRBJ1-5 | - | TRBV7-2 | once | TGTGCCAGCAGCTTACAGGGGTGGGACAATCAGCCCCAGCATTTT | CASSLQGWDNQPQHF
15 | TRBJ2-5 | TRBD2 | TRBV12-3/TRBV12-4 | - | TGTGCCAGCAGTTTTACGGCGGGGGGTTTCCACGGGCAGTACTTC | CASSFTAGGFHGQYF
14 | TRBJ1-2 | TRBD1 | TRBV4-1 | - | TGCGCCAGCAGCCAGGGGACAGGGTATCCTGGCTACACCTTC | CASSQGTGYPGYTF
13 | TRBJ1-1 | - | TRBV24-1 | - | TGTGCCACCAGTGATTTTGCAGGGTCTGAAGCTTTCTTT | CATSDFAGSEAFF
13 | TRBJ2-5 | - | TRBV2 | - | TGTGCCAGCAGTGAGGAGGGTTGGGAGACCCAGTACTTC | CASSEEGWETQYF
16 | TRBJ1-2 | TRBD1 | TRBV4-3 | few | TGCGCCAGCAGCCAAGATCCGCAGGGGGCGAACTATGGCTACACCTTC | CASSQDPQGANYGYTF
16 | TRBJ1-5 | TRBD1 | TRBV5-1 | - | TGCGCCAGCAGCCCGGGGACAGTGGAAGACAATCAGCCCCAGCATTTT | CASSPGTVEDNQPQHF
16 | TRBJ1-6 | - | TRBV28 | few | TGTGCCAGCAGTCGACTCCACAGGGATCGAGGTTCACCCCTCCACTTT | CASSRLHRDRGSPLHF
17 | TRBJ2-5 | - | TRBV11-2 | many | TGTGCCAGCAGCTTAGGGTCCAGGTCTGAAATCTGGGAGACCCAGTACTTC | CASSLGSRSEIWETQYF
17 | TRBJ2-3 | TRBD2 | TRBV28 | - | TGTGCCAGCAGCTGGACTAGCGGGGGGGATCTGACAGATACGCAGTATTTT | CASSWTSGGDLTDTQYF
15 | TRBJ1-2 | - | TRBV7-3 | - | TGTGCCAGCAGCCCCTTAAGCAGGGTTGGCTATGGCTACACCTTC | CASSPLSRVGYGYTF
13 | TRBJ1-2 | TRBD1 | TRBV4-1 | many | TGCGCCAGCAGCCAACTGACAGGGACGGGCTACACCTTC | CASSQLTGTGYTF
15 | TRBJ2-7 | TRBD1 | TRBV3-1 | many | TGTGCCAGCAGCCTCCAGGCAGGGGGTCAGGACGAGCAGTACTTC | CASSLQAGGQDEQYF
14 | TRBJ2-7 | - | TRBV28 | - | TGTGCCAGCAGTACGAGGGGCTTCGGTTTCGAGCAGTACTTC | CASSTRGFGFEQYF
15 | TRBJ2-1 | - | TRBV5-1 | - | TGCGCCAGCAGCTCCAGCGGTGACTCCTACAATGAGCAGTTCTTC | CASSSSGDSYNEQFF
13 | TRBJ2-3 | - | TRBV7-2 | many | TGTGCCAGCAGCTTAGATCCGCGAGATACGCAGTATTTT | CASSLDPRDTQYF
17 | TRBJ2-5 | - | TRBV4-2 | - | TGTGCCAGCAGCCAAGACCTCCCAGGGGGGCTCCAAGAGACCCAGTACTTC | CASSQDLPGGLQETQYF
13 | TRBJ2-1 | - | TRBV25-1 | - | TGTGCCAGCAGTGAATCGATAGTGGGCGAGCAGTTCTTC | CASSESIVGEQFF
15 | TRBJ2-7 | - | TRBV7-3 | many | TGTGCCAGCAGCTTAGGGTCTGCTAGCGTCTACGAGCAGTACTTC | CASSLGSASVYEQYF
16 | TRBJ2-4 | - | TRBV7-2 | - | TGTGCCAGCAGCGTAACAGAGAACCCCATTAGGCATGAGCAGTACTTC | CASSVTENPIRHEQYF
13 | TRBJ2-1 | TRBD2 | TRBV20-1 | many | TGCAGCTATCTAGCGGGGTTTAGGAATGAGCAGTTCTTC | CSYLAGFRNEQFF
14 | TRBJ2-3 | - | TRBV5-1 | few | TGCGCCAGCAGCCATGAAGAAGGCACAGATACGCAGTATTTT | CASSHEEGTDTQYF
16 | TRBJ1-6 | TRBD1 | TRBV20-1 | many | TGCAGTGCTAGAGATGGGGAGGGGGCGGTAGGTTCACCCCTCCACTTT | CSARDGEGAVGSPLHF
13 | TRBJ2-5 | - | TRBV20-1 | - | TGCAGTGCCTCACTAGGGGCCCGGGAGACCCAGTACTTC | CSASLGARETQYF
15 | TRBJ1-4 | TRBD1 | TRBV7-9 | - | TGTGCCAGCAGCTTAGCACAGGGGGTGAATGAAAAACTGTTTTTT | CASSLAQGVNEKLFF
14 | TRBJ2-1 | TRBD2 | TRBV29-1 | many | TGCAGCGTCTTGACTAGCGGGGGGGCCCGGGAGCAGTTCTTC | CSVLTSGGAREQFF
14 | TRBJ2-1 | TRBD1 | TRBV12-3/TRBV12-4 | few | TGTGCCAGCAGTGAGAGGGGGACAGACAATGAGCAGTTCTTC | CASSERGTDNEQFF
14 | TRBJ2-3 | - | TRBV7-2 | - | TGTGCCAGCAGCGTCGTTCAAAACACAGATACGCAGTATTTT | CASSVVQNTDTQYF
14 | TRBJ2-5 | TRBD1 | TRBV7-9 | - | TGTGCCGGCAGCTCATGGGACAGACAAGAGACCCAGTACTTC | CAGSSWDRQETQYF
16 | TRBJ2-1 | TRBD2 | TRBV7-2 | many | TGTGCCAGCAGCTTACAGGGACTAGCGAACTACAATGAGCAGTTCTTC | CASSLQGLANYNEQFF
15 | TRBJ2-1 | TRBD1 | TRBV20-1 | - | TGCAGTGCTAGAGATGGGGGACAGCCCTCCGATGAGCAGTTCTTC | CSARDGGQPSDEQFF
12 | TRBJ2-4 | - | TRBV28 | - | TGTGCCAGCAGCTCTGGGACACTCAGGCAGTACTTC | CASSSGTLRQYF
14 | TRBJ1-4 | TRBD1 | TRBV5-6 | few | TGTGCCAGCTCCTACAGGGGATCTAATGAAAAACTGTTTTTT | CASSYRGSNEKLFF
19 | TRBJ2-6 | TRBD1 | TRBV12-3/TRBV12-4 | few | TGTGCCAGCAGTTTAAGGAGACAGGGGGTTCTTCCTGGGGCCAACGTCCTGACTTTC | CASSLRRQGVLPGANVLTF
14 | TRBJ2-1 | TRBD1 | TRBV29-1 | many | TGCAGCGGACAATTGGGACAGGCCATCAATGAGCAGTTCTTC | CSGQLGQAINEQFF
13 | TRBJ1-1 | - | TRBV28 | many | TGTGCCAGCAGTAGATATTGGGGAACTGAAGCTTTCTTT | CASSRYWGTEAFF
15 | TRBJ2-1 | TRBD2 | TRBV7-2 | many | TGTGCCAGCAGAACAGGCGGGGGAGCCTTCAATGAGCAGTTCTTC | CASRTGGGAFNEQFF
13 | TRBJ2-7 | - | TRBV6-5 | - | TGTGCCAGCCCTGGGGGGACATTCTACGAGCAGTACTTC | CASPGGTFYEQYF
12 | TRBJ1-6 | - | TRBV12-3/TRBV12-4 | - | TGTGCCAGCGGGCAAGGGGATTCACCCCTCCACTTT | CASGQGDSPLHF
15 | TRBJ1-1 | - | TRBV7-8 | - | TGTGCCAGCAGCTCCCGCCGGGTCTTGAACACTGAAGCTTTCTTT | CASSSRRVLNTEAFF
16 | TRBJ2-3 | TRBD2 | TRBV6-5 | once | TGTGCCAGCAGTTATCTGATAGCGGGAGACGAAGATACGCAGTATTTT | CASSYLIAGDEDTQYF
15 | TRBJ2-7 | - | TRBV5-6 | few | TGTGCCAGCAGCTTCAGGACCCTTATTAACTACGAGCAGTACTTC | CASSFRTLINYEQYF
16 | TRBJ1-1 | - | TRBV4-1 | - | TGCGCCAGCAGCCAAGACAGGGCCGGGTGGAACACTGAAGCTTTCTTT | CASSQDRAGWNTEAFF
16 | TRBJ2-1 | TRBD1 | TRBV20-1 | many | TGCAGTGCCGCCGACGTGGACAGGGATTCCTACAATGAGCAGTTCTTC | CSAADVDRDSYNEQFF
13 | TRBJ1-5 | - | TRBV28 | - | TGTGCCAGCAGTTTGCACACCTGGGAGCCCCAGCATTTT | CASSLHTWEPQHF
16 | TRBJ2-1 | TRBD1 | TRBV3-1 | - | TGTGCCAGCAGCCTACACCCTGGACAGGTAGGGACTGAGCAGTTCTTC | CASSLHPGQVGTEQFF
16 | TRBJ2-7 | TRBD1 | TRBV9 | - | TGTGCCAGCAGCGCCCAGACCGGGACAGGGGGCGACGAGCAGTACTTC | CASSAQTGTGGDEQYF
17 | TRBJ2-1 | TRBD1 | TRBV12-3/TRBV12-4 | - | TGTGCCAGCAGTTTTAAGAGAGACAGGGTGACCTACAATGAGCAGTTCTTC | CASSFKRDRVTYNEQFF
18 | TRBJ1-2 | TRBD1 | TRBV7-2 | few | TGTGCCAGCAGCTTAGGAACCGGGACAGGGATCTCGTACTATGGCTACACCTTC | CASSLGTGTGISYYGYTF
13 | TRBJ2-4 | - | TRBV29-1 | many | TGCAGCGTTGAAGGGGGGGCCAAAAACATTCAGTACTTC | CSVEGGAKNIQYF
15 | TRBJ2-2 | - | TRBV7-6 | - | TGTGCCAGCAGCTCTGAACAGGCGAACACCGGGGAGCTGTTTTTT | CASSSEQANTGELFF
15 | TRBJ1-1 | - | TRBV21-1 | few | TGTGCCAGCAGCAAAGCTCGGGCATTGAACACTGAAGCTTTCTTT | CASSKARALNTEAFF